These 30 T cell receptor beta chains share one sample of origin, sequenced in a study of PD-1 blockade in classical Hodgkin lymphoma. The patients all showed relapse after autologous stem cell transplantation, while their brentuximab vedotin exposure varied. The assay was immunoSEQ multiplex PCR, and TCRdb's table has in-frame clones only and misses some. The repertoire includes roughly 150,000 clones, approximately 80% of them detected once, and roughly 10% sits in the top ten. The specimen comprised peripheral blood mononuclear cells (PBMCs), sampled before the second cycle of nivolumab. These receptors were collected from a human donor with classical Hodgkin lymphoma.

The chain employs TRBV7-2 and TRBJ2-2, with TRBD2 matching 12 bases. Germline V CDR1 and CDR2: SGHTA, FQGNSA. V shed 4 bases and J 6 bases; nucleotides not matched to a gene: 9. This CDR3 contains 17 residues. The CDR3 nucleotides are TGTGCCAGCAGCTCCCGCTCTAGCGGGGGGGCCGCCGGGGAGCTGTTTTTT. It specifies CASSSRSSGGAAGELFF.

This clone turned up a few times. The chain combines TRBV6-5 with TRBJ1-1; 8 bases map to TRBD1. V lost 6 bases, J lost 1 base, and 7 bases stayed unmatched. Germline V gene sequence: CDR1 MNHEY, CDR2 SVGAGI. This CDR3 comprises 15 residues. The CDR3 protein is CASSRTGTGNTEAFF. CDR3 nucleotide sequence: TGTGCCAGCAGCCGAACTGGGACAGGGAACACTGAAGCTTTCTTT.

The V call is TRBV2, the J call TRBJ2-1; D is ambiguous. The CDR3 has 20 residues. V lost 2 bases to trimming and J lost 0 bases, with 23 bases between them. Germline lookup yields CDR1 SNHLY and CDR2 FYNNEI. Written as DNA, the CDR3 is TGTGCCAGCAGTGAACGGTCCAGTAGGCCTTTTACGAGCTCCTACAATGAGCAGTTCTTC. This encodes CASSERSSRPFTSSYNEQFF.

The V and J genes are TRBV7-8 and TRBJ1-1, with unresolved D. V lost 1 base and J lost 0, with 6 bases in between. The CDR3 is made up of 14 amino acids. The germline CDR1 and CDR2 sequences are SGHVS and FQNEAQ. CDR3 protein: CASSLVRLNTEAFF. In DNA form, the CDR3 reads TGTGCCAGCAGCTTAGTACGGCTGAACACTGAAGCTTTCTTT.

In this sample, this clone turned up many times. The rearrangement links TRBV5-4 to TRBJ1-2, with TRBD1 matching over 9 bases. V dropped 4 bases and J dropped 8; count of bases not matched to a gene: 9. This CDR3 has 14 amino acids. Germline assignment: CDR1 SGHNT and CDR2 YYREEE (reference sequence). CDR3 nucleotide sequence: TGTGCCAGCAGCGCCCCGGGACAGGGATACGGCTACACCTTC. Amino acids: CASSAPGQGYGYTF.

V gene TRBV7-9 combines with J gene TRBJ1-1; D possibly corresponds to TRBD1 (6 bases). Germline V CDR1 and CDR2: SEHNR, FQNEAQ (reference sequence). V lost 0 bases and J 5 bases, leaving 16 bases between the germline ends. The CDR3 is 16 residues long. CDR3 coding DNA: TGTGCCAGCAGCTTAGCTATTAGGGGGGGTGTTACTGAAGCTTTCTTT. This encodes CASSLAIRGGVTEAFF.

This clone was recorded a few times. The rearrangement joins TRBV11-2 to TRBJ2-1; 7 nucleotides align to TRBD2. V shed 0 bases, J shed 6 bases, and the junction held 8 bases outside the gene matches. The CDR3 consists of 16 residues. Germline CDR1 is SGHAT and CDR2 is FQNNGV. The CDR3 sequence is CASSLDPAGYFNEQFF. In DNA form, the CDR3 reads TGTGCCAGCAGCTTAGACCCAGCGGGGTACTTCAATGAGCAGTTCTTC.

CDR3 in amino acids: CASSQVLGALGTEAFF. Written as DNA, the CDR3 is TGCGCCAGCAGCCAAGTATTAGGGGCTTTGGGCACTGAAGCTTTCTTT. The chain uses TRBV4-1 and TRBJ1-1, with TRBD1 as a possible D gene (5 bases). CDR1 is MGHRA, CDR2 YSYEKL, per germline. The CDR3 consists of 16 residues. Between the trimmed V and J ends, which lost 1 base and 4 bases, there was a span of 16 bases.

This sequence joins TRBV7-9 and TRBJ2-5; D uncertain. This CDR3 has 13 residues. Between the trimmed V and J ends, which lost 1 base and 11 bases, there was a span of 14 bases. Germline-derived CDR1 and CDR2 are SEHNR and FQNEAQ (reference sequence). The CDR3 nucleotides read TGTGCCAGCAGCTTAGTGGTTTTTGGAGAGCAGTACTTC. This encodes CASSLVVFGEQYF.

The chain employs TRBV28 and TRBJ2-3; 11 bases agree with TRBD2. The CDR3 runs to 14 residues. The germline CDR1 and CDR2 sequences are MDHEN and SYDVKM. The junction had 7 bases not matched to a gene; V was cut back by 5 bases and J by 9 bases. The CDR3 reads CASSPGTSGNTQYF. The CDR3 nucleotides are TGTGCCAGCAGTCCGGGGACTAGCGGCAACACGCAGTATTTT.

The CDR3 coding sequence is TGTGCCAGCAGTTCATCTACCTCCCGGGACAGGGACACCTACAATGAGCAGTTCTTC. Its translation: CASSSSTSRDRDTYNEQFF. This chain connects TRBV27 to TRBJ2-1; 9 nucleotides agree with TRBD1. This CDR3 contains 19 residues. Losses at the gene ends were 4 bases for V and 2 bases for J; bases not matched to a gene: 15. Germline-derived CDR1 and CDR2 are MNHEY and SMNVEV (reference sequence).

The chain joins TRBV19 to TRBJ1-2; D unresolved. The germline gives CDR1 LNHDA, CDR2 SQIVND (reference sequence). The CDR3 extends over 15 amino acids. The V gene lost 3 bases and the J gene lost 0 bases, with 11 bases spanning the gap. CDR3 region: CASSISGRTNYGYTF. The CDR3 bases are TGTGCCAGTAGTATTTCCGGACGGACTAACTATGGCTACACCTTC.

V and J are TRBV27 and TRBJ2-2; D gene ambiguous. The CDR3 consists of 12 residues. Germline CDR1 reads MNHEY; CDR2 reads SMNVEV (reference sequence). V was trimmed by 5 bases and J by 6 bases, leaving 7 bases between them. The chain's CDR3 is CASSQRAGELFF. The CDR3 DNA reads as TGTGCCAGCAGTCAACGAGCCGGGGAGCTGTTTTTT.

The chain links TRBV7-9 to TRBJ1-2; 7 nucleotides align to TRBD1. After removal of 3 bases from V and 0 bases from J, the junction contained 7 bases not matched to a gene. The germline V gene has CDR1 SEHNR and CDR2 FQNEAQ (reference sequence). The CDR3 is made up of 16 amino acids. CDR3 in amino acids: CASSFRSQGTNYGYTF. The CDR3 nucleotides read TGTGCCAGCAGCTTCCGTTCACAGGGGACTAACTATGGCTACACCTTC.

This chain links TRBV18 with TRBJ1-1; TRBD1 matches 9 bases. The J segment lost 2 bases and the V segment lost 6 bases, leaving 4 bases of the junction unmatched. From germline, CDR1 is KGHSH and CDR2 LQKENI. This CDR3 has 14 amino acids. The CDR3 DNA sequence: TGTGCCAGCTCGCCGGGACAGGGAAACACTGAAGCTTTCTTT. Amino acid sequence: CASSPGQGNTEAFF.

The chain employs TRBV9 and TRBJ2-3, with D uncertain. Germline loops: CDR1 SGDLS, CDR2 YYNGEE. CDR3 length: 15 amino acids. V lost 0 bases and J 2 bases, leaving 10 bases between the germline ends. CDR3 sequence: CASSVEVENTDTQYF. The CDR3 DNA follows: TGTGCCAGCAGCGTAGAAGTAGAAAACACAGATACGCAGTATTTT. The entire variable domain, with the rest obtained from reference TRBV9 and TRBJ2-3, is as follows: DSGVTQTPKHLITATGQRVTLRCSPRSGDLSVYWYQQSLDQGLQFLIQYYNGEERAKGNILERFSAQQFPDLHSELNLSSLELGDSALYFCASSVEVENTDTQYFGPGTRLTVL.

This clone was detected ten times or more. The chain carries TRBV7-3 and TRBJ2-3; D is unresolved. The CDR3 spans 14 residues. V gave up 5 bases and J gave up 8 bases, with 17 bases separating them. CDR1 is SGHTA and CDR2 is FQGTGA in the germline V gene. The CDR3 protein is CASSALETPGTQYF. CDR3 DNA: TGTGCCAGCAGCGCATTAGAGACCCCGGGTACGCAGTATTTT.

The genes are TRBV18 and TRBJ1-1; 10 nucleotides line up with TRBD1. V dropped 3 bases and J dropped 5; count of bases not matched to a gene: 6. This CDR3 comprises 15 residues. The germline V gene has CDR1 KGHSH and CDR2 LQKENI. CDR3 loop: CASSPGTGVRTEAFF. The DNA for the CDR3 is TGTGCCAGCTCACCGGGGACAGGGGTGAGGACTGAAGCTTTCTTT.

This clone was picked up many times. The sample carries other DNA sequences with the same CDR3. The rearrangement joins TRBV10-1 to TRBJ1-2; 7 nucleotides align to TRBD1. The germline V gene has CDR1 WNHNN and CDR2 SYGVQD (reference sequence). The CDR3 consists of 12 residues. The V segment lost 4 bases and the J segment 7 bases; nucleotides outside the gene matches: 3. The chain's CDR3 is CASSGQGRGYTF. The CDR3 DNA is TGCGCCAGCAGTGGACAGGGCCGTGGCTACACCTTC.

This clone showed up just a few times. The chain combines TRBV6-5 with TRBJ2-5; D tentatively fits TRBD1 or TRBD2 (5 bases each). This CDR3 has 15 residues. Germline lookup yields CDR1 MNHEY and CDR2 SVGAGI. Trimming shortened V by 5 bases and J by 2 bases, and 15 bases separated the two germline ends. The CDR3 sequence is CASSARGSGQETQYF. CDR3 coding DNA: TGTGCCAGCAGTGCTCGGGGCTCCGGGCAAGAGACCCAGTACTTC.

The chain links TRBV18 to TRBJ2-7; 8 positions match TRBD2. The germline V gene has CDR1 KGHSH and CDR2 LQKENI. CDR3 size: 16 residues. V lost 6 bases to trimming and J lost 0 bases; unmatched junction nucleotides: 10. The CDR3 region has the DNA TGTGCCAGCTCCCAATCTTGGAGCGGGAGCTCCTACGAGCAGTACTTC. Its translation is CASSQSWSGSSYEQYF.

This chain connects TRBV11-2 to TRBJ1-4; D is unresolved. The CDR3 is 19 residues long. Trimming shortened V by 2 bases and J by 0 bases, and 19 bases separated the two germline ends. The germline gives CDR1 SGHAT, CDR2 FQNNGV. The CDR3 reads CASSLTYMGSRPTNEKLFF. CDR3 nucleotides: TGTGCCAGCAGCTTAACGTACATGGGCAGCAGACCAACTAATGAAAAACTGTTTTTT.

The J gene is TRBJ2-7, the V gene TRBV13, with 13 bases that match TRBD2. CDR1 is PRHDT and CDR2 is FYEKMQ in the germline V gene (reference sequence). Trimming at V came to 5 bases and at J to 7 bases, leaving 8 bases not matched to a gene. The CDR3 is 15 amino acids. CDR3 DNA: TGTGCCAGCAGCGTCTCACTAGCGGGAGGGTCGGAGCAGTACTTC. As protein: CASSVSLAGGSEQYF.

With regard to this clone: The junction differs from germline at one of its ends, possibly a read error. The chain has TRBV6-6 and TRBJ2-5; D is ambiguous. The germline V gene has CDR1 MNHNY and CDR2 SVGAGI (reference sequence). CDR3 length: 13 residues. The CDR3 sequence is CAISESIQETQYF. The CDR3 coding sequence is TGTGCCATCAGTGAGTCGATCCAAGAGACCCAGTACTTC.

The rearrangement joins TRBV15 to TRBJ1-2; TRBD1 agrees at 11 bases. V was clipped by 5 bases and J by 3 bases; unmatched bases: 5. Germline-derived CDR1 and CDR2 are LNHNV and YYDKDF (reference sequence). CDR3 length equals 15 residues. The CDR3 sequence: CATSPGTGGHYGYTF. CDR3 bases: TGTGCCACCAGCCCGGGGACAGGGGGTCACTATGGCTACACCTTC.

This chain joins TRBV5-6 and TRBJ2-3; D is perhaps TRBD1 or TRBD2 (5 bases each). CDR1 and CDR2 (germline): SGHDT, YYEEEE. Trimming stripped 3 bases from V and 0 bases from J, with 5 bases between. This CDR3 is 13 amino acids long. The CDR3 region is CASSWDSTDTQYF. Written as DNA, the CDR3 is TGTGCCAGCAGCTGGGACAGCACAGATACGCAGTATTTT.

This clone was seen a single time. This chain connects TRBV7-9 to TRBJ2-7, with D possibly being TRBD1 (5 bases). Germline CDR1 SEHNR, CDR2 FQNEAQ (reference sequence). The CDR3 runs to 16 residues. The V and J ends lost 1 base and 5 bases respectively, with 18 bases between them. The CDR3 sequence: CASSLGGTGQMDEQYF. Here the CDR3 DNA reads TGTGCCAGCAGCTTAGGTGGAACAGGCCAAATGGACGAGCAGTACTTC.

The CDR3 bases are TGTGCCATCAGTGAGCGGGACAGGGAGGGTGAAAAACTGTTTTTT. This gives the protein CAISERDREGEKLFF. V gene TRBV10-3 combines with J gene TRBJ1-4, with 9 bases aligning to TRBD1. This CDR3 comprises 15 residues. In germline, CDR1 is ENHRY, CDR2 SYGVKD. The junction had 5 bases not matched to a gene; V was cut back by 2 bases and J by 7 bases.

CDR3 sequence: CASSLASGANEKLFF. The CDR3 region has the DNA TGTGCCAGCAGCTTGGCCTCGGGGGCGAATGAAAAACTGTTTTTT. The gene calls are TRBV5-4 and TRBJ1-4; D perhaps matches TRBD1 (6 bases). Trimming took 0 bases from V and 5 from J, leaving 11 bases between them. Germline values: CDR1 SGHNT, CDR2 YYREEE (reference sequence). This CDR3 is built from 15 residues.

The chain joins TRBV4-1 to TRBJ1-2; D gene uncertain. The germline V gene encodes CDR1 MGHRA and CDR2 YSYEKL. The CDR3 has 15 amino acids. Trimming took 0 bases from V and 0 from J, leaving 8 bases between them. The CDR3 DNA is TGCGCCAGCAGCCAAGATAGGGAGGCTAACTATGGCTACACCTTC. Protein: CASSQDREANYGYTF.